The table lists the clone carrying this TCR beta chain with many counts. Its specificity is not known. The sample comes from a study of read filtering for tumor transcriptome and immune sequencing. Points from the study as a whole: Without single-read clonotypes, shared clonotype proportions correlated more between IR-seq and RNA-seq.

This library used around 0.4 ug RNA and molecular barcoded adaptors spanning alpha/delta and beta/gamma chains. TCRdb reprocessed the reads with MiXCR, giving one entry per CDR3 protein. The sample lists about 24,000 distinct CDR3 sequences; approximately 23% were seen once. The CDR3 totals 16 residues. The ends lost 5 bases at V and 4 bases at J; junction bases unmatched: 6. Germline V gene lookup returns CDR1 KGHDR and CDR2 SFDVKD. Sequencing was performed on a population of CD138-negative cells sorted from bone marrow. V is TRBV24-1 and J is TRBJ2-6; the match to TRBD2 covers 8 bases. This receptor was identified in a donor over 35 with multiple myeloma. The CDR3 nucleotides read TGTGCCACCAGTGCGGGGGGGTCATACGGGGCCAACGTCCTGACTTTC. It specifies CATSAGGSYGANVLTF.